One and the same sample provided the 6 T cell receptor beta chains below, sequenced in a study of blood T cells in healthy people across ages. For the second PCR, which ran for 7 to 11 cycles, a sample-barcoded 5' primer and a J-beta primer mix were used. MiXCR was run by TCRdb on the 5' RACE reads, yielding one entry per CDR3 protein. The table has about 830,000 distinct CDR3 sequences, approximately 59% seen once; the top ten hold around 30%. The sequenced sample was blood. The source of these receptors is a man aged 25 to 40 in good health.

This chain links TRBV18 with TRBJ2-7; D assignment may be TRBD1 or TRBD2 (5 bases each). This CDR3 is 17 amino acids long. With 2 bases removed from V and 3 bases from J, the gap between germline ends came to 20 bases. Germline V CDR1 and CDR2: KGHSH, LQKENI. CDR3 coding DNA: TGTGCCAGCTCACCATCTCCCGGGACCGGAGTATACTACGAGCAGTACTTC. It codes for CASSPSPGTGVYYEQYF. The whole variable domain, remainder taken from reference TRBV18 and TRBJ2-7, is NAGVMQNPRHLVRRRGQEARLRCSPMKGHSHVYWYRQLPEEGLKFMVYLQKENIIDESGMPKERFSAEFPKEGPSILRIQQVVRGDSAAYFCASSPSPGTGVYYEQYFGPGTRLTVT.

This chain uses TRBV27 with TRBJ1-5, with D perhaps matching TRBD1 (6 bases). Per germline, CDR1 MNHEY and CDR2 SMNVEV (reference sequence). V was cut by 5 bases and J by 3 bases, with 8 bases left in between. The CDR3 is 13 amino acids. CDR3 in DNA: TGTGCCAGCAGTGGGACAATCAATCAGCCCCAGCATTTT. Residues: CASSGTINQPQHF.

The chain uses TRBV4-1 and TRBJ2-2; TRBD2 agrees at 13 bases. The CDR3 runs to 19 residues. CDR1 and CDR2 (germline): MGHRA, YSYEKL. Trimming removed 4 bases from V and 5 bases from J; junction bases left unmatched: 13. The CDR3 nucleotides read TGCGCCAGCAGCCCCCGGCAACTAGCGGGGGGGCTTCTAACCGGGGAGCTGTTTTTT. It is translated as CASSPRQLAGGLLTGELFF.

The chain couples TRBV7-2 to TRBJ2-7; 10 nucleotides line up with TRBD1. The V and J ends lost 5 bases and 5 bases, in that order; junction bases with no gene match: 12. CDR1 and CDR2 (germline): SGHTA, FQGNSA. This CDR3 contains 16 residues. The CDR3 nucleotides are TGTGCCAGCAGCGCCACCGGGACAGGGGTGCCACACGAGCAGTACTTC. It translates to CASSATGTGVPHEQYF.

This chain uses TRBV20-1 with TRBJ1-2, with no clear D. This CDR3 region has 14 residues. Trimming stripped 2 bases from V and 0 bases from J, with 10 bases between. The germline V gene has CDR1 DFQATT and CDR2 SNEGSKA (reference sequence). The CDR3 DNA reads TGCAGTGCTAGAACAACCTCTTCTAACTATGGCTACACCTTC. Translating it yields CSARTTSSNYGYTF.

The chain carries TRBV5-1 and TRBJ2-7; no firm D call. V lost 4 bases to trimming and J lost 5 bases, with 16 bases between them. The CDR3 has 14 amino acids. The germline V gene has CDR1 SGHRS and CDR2 YFSETQ. The CDR3 protein is CASSLTRFRNEQYF. The DNA for the CDR3 is TGCGCCAGCAGCCTTACTCGATTTCGAAACGAGCAGTACTTC.